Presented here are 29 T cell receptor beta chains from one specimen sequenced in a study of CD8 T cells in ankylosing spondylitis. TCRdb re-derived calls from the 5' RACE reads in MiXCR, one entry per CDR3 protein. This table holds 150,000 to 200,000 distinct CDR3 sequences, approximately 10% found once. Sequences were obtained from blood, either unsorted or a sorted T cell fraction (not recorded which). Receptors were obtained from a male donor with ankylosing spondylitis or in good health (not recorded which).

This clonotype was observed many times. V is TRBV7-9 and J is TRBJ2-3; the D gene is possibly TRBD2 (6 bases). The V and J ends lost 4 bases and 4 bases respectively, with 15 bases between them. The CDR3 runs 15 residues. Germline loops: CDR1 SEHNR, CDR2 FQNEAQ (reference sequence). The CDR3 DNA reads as TGTGCCAGCAGCTCCCTCTTCGGACTATCAGATACGCAGTATTTT. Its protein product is CASSSLFGLSDTQYF.

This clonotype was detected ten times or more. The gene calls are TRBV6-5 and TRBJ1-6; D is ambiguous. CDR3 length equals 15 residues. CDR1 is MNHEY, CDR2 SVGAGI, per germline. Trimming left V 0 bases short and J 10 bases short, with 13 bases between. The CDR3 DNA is TGTGCCAGCAGTTACTCGATAGCGGGGAGCTCACCCCTCCACTTT. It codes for CASSYSIAGSSPLHF.

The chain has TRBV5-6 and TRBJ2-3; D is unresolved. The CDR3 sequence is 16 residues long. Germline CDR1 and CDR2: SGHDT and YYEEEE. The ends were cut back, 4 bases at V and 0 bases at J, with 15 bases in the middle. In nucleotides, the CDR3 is TGTGCCAGCAGCGATCGAAGGGCGCGAAGCACAGATACGCAGTATTTT. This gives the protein CASSDRRARSTDTQYF.

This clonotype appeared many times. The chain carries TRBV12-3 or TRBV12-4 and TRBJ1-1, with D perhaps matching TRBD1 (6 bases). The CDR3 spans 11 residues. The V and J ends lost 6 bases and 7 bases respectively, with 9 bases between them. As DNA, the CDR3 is TGTGCCAGCAGCACGGACAGTGAAGCTTTCTTT. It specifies CASSTDSEAFF.

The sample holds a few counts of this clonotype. The CDR3 here is CASSLGGRVSEQFF. The DNA of the CDR3 is TGTGCCAGCAGCTTAGGGGGACGGGTTTCTGAGCAGTTCTTC. The rearrangement links TRBV11-2 to TRBJ2-1; possibly TRBD1 or TRBD2 for D (5 bases each). The CDR3 consists of 14 residues. Looked up from germline, CDR1 is SGHAT and CDR2 is FQNNGV. The germline V and J ends were trimmed by 1 base and 9 bases, with 13 bases remaining between them.

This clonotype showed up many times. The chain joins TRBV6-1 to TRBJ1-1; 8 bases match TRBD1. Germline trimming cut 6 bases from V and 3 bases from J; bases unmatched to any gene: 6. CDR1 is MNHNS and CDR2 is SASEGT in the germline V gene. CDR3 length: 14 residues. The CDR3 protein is CASRTTGVDTEAFF. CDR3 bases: TGTGCCAGCAGGACGACAGGGGTGGACACTGAAGCTTTCTTT.

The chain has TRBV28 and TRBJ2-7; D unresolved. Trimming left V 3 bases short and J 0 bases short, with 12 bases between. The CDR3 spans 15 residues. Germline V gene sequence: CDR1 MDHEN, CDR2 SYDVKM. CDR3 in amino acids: CASSFAGAHSYEQYF. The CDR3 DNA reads TGTGCCAGCAGTTTCGCAGGTGCCCACTCCTACGAGCAGTACTTC.

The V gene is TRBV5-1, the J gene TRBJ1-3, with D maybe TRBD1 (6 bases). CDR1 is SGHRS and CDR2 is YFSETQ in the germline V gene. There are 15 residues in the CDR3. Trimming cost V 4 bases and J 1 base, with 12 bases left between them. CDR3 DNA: TGCGCCAGCAGCCCTCAAGGGGGGTCTGGAAACACCATATATTTT. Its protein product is CASSPQGGSGNTIYF.

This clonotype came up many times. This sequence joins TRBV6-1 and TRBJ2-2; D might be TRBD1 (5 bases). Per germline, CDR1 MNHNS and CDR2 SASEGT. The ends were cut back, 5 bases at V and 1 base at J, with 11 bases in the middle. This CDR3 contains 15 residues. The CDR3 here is CASSRPQGNTGELFF. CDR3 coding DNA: TGTGCCAGCAGTCGGCCCCAGGGGAACACCGGGGAGCTGTTTTTT.

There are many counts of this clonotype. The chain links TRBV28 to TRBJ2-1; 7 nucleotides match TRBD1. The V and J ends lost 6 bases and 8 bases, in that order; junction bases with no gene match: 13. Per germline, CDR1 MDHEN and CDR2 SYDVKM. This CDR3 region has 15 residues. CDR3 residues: CASREEDRLIDEQFF. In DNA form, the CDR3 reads TGTGCCAGCAGGGAAGAGGACAGGTTGATCGATGAGCAGTTCTTC.

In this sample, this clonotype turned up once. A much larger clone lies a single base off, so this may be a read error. CDR3 nucleotide sequence: TGTGCCAGCAGTTTATTCGGGGCATACAATGAGCAGTTCTTC. It translates to CASSLFGAYNEQFF. V is TRBV27 and J is TRBJ2-1; D may correspond to TRBD1 or TRBD2 (5 bases each). This CDR3 comprises 14 residues. Germline V gives CDR1 MNHEY, CDR2 SMNVEV (reference sequence). V dropped 1 base and J dropped 4 bases, with 8 bases sitting between them.

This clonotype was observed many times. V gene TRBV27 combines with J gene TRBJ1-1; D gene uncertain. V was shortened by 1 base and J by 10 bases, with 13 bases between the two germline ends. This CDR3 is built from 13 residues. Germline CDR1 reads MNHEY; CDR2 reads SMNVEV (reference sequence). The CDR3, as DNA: TGTGCCAGCAGTTTATTGGGTTCGGTTGGAGCTTTCTTT. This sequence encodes CASSLLGSVGAFF.

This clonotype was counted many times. The chain's CDR3 is CASSLGQDAYGYTF. Written as DNA, the CDR3 is TGCGCCAGCAGCTTAGGACAGGATGCCTATGGCTACACCTTC. This chain links TRBV5-1 with TRBJ1-2; 7 bases line up with TRBD1. This CDR3 comprises 14 residues. V lost 2 bases and J lost 4; bases outside the gene matches: 5. Germline V gene data show CDR1 as SGHRS and CDR2 as YFSETQ.

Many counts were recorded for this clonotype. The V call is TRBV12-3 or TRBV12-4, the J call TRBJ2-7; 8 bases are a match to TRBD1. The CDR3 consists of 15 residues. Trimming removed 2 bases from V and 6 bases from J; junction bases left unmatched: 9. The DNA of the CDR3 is TGTGCCAGCAGTTTATACGACAGGGGTGAGGTCGAGCAGTACTTC. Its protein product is CASSLYDRGEVEQYF.

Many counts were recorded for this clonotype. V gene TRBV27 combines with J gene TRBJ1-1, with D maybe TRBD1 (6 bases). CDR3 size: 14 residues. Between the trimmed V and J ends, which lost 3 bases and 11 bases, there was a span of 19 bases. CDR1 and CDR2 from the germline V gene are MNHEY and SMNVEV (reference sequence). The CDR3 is CASSLEPQGTGAFF. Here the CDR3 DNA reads TGTGCCAGCAGTTTGGAACCACAGGGCACGGGGGCTTTCTTT.

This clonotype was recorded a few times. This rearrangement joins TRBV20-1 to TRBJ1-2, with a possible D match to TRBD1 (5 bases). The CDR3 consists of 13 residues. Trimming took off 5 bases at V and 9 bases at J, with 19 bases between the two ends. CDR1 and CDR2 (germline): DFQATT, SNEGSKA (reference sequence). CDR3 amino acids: CSASLSQALSYTF. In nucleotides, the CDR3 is TGCAGTGCTTCCTTGTCACAGGCCCTGAGCTACACCTTC.

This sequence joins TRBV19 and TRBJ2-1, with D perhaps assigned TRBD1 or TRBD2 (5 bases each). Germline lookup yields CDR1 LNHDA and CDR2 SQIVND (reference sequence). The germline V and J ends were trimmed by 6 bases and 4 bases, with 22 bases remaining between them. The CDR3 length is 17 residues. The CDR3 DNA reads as TGTGCCAGTAGCAAGACCCAGGGACGTTTGGCGTACAATGAGCAGTTCTTC. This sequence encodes CASSKTQGRLAYNEQFF.

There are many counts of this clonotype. CDR3 in DNA: TGTGCCAGCAGCTTAACGACCAGGGACACTGAAGCTTTCTTT. This codes for CASSLTTRDTEAFF. This chain uses TRBV7-6 with TRBJ1-1, with D perhaps matching TRBD1 (5 bases). Trimming took off 2 bases at V and 3 bases at J, with 10 bases between the two ends. Germline V gene sequence: CDR1 SGHVS, CDR2 FNYEAQ. The CDR3 extends over 14 amino acids. The full variable domain, completed using reference TRBV7-6 and TRBJ1-1, is GAGVSQSPRYKVTKRGQDVALRCDPISGHVSLYWYRQALGQGPEFLTYFNYEAQQDKSGLPNDRFSAERPEGSISTLTIQRTEQRDSAMYRCASSLTTRDTEAFFGQGTRLTVV.

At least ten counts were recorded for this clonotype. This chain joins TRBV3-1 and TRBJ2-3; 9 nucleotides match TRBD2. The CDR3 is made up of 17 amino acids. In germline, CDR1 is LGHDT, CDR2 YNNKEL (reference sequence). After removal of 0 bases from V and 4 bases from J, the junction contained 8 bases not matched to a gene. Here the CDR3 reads CASSQDEERGASDTQYF. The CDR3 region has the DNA TGTGCCAGCAGCCAAGATGAGGAGCGGGGGGCCTCAGATACGCAGTATTTT.

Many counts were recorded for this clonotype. The CDR3 coding sequence is TGCAGTGCTAGATTCCCTGACGGAAGGTACCGCTATGGCTACACCTTC. Translation gives CSARFPDGRYRYGYTF. The V gene is TRBV20-1, the J gene TRBJ1-2; no firm D call. Trimming stripped 2 bases from V and 4 bases from J, with 20 bases between. The germline gives CDR1 DFQATT, CDR2 SNEGSKA (reference sequence). CDR3 length: 16 residues.

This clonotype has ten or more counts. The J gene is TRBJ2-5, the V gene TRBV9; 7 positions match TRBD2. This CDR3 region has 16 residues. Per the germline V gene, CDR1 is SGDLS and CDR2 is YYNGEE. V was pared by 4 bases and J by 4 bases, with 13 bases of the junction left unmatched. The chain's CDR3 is CASSPPRASGGETQYF. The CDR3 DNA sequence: TGTGCCAGCAGCCCCCCCCGAGCTAGCGGTGGAGAGACCCAGTACTTC.

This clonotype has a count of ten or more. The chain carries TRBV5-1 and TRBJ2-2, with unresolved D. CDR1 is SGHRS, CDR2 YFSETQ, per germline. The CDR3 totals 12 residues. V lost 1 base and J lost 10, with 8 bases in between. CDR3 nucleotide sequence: TGCGCCAGCAGCTTGATTTCGACGGAGCTGTTTTTT. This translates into CASSLISTELFF. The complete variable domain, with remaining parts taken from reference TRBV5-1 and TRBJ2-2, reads KAGVTQTPRYLIKTRGQQVTLSCSPISGHRSVSWYQQTPGQGLQFLFEYFSETQRNKGNFPGRFSGRQFSNSRSEMNVSTLELGDSALYLCASSLISTELFFGEGSRLTVL.

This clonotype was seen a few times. In DNA, the CDR3 is TGTGCCAGCAGCCCCGGCGGAAGGGAAAAACTGTTTTTT. It codes for CASSPGGREKLFF. The chain joins TRBV12-3 or TRBV12-4 to TRBJ1-4; the D is unclear. This CDR3 is 13 amino acids long. V was clipped by 6 bases and J by 8 bases, with 13 bases between them.

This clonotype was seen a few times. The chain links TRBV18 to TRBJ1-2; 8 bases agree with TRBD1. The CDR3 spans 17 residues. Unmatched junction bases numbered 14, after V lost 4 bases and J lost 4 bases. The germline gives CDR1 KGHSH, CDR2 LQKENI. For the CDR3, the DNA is TGTGCCAGCTCACTCGGACAGGGTGGCGTCCTGGGCTATGGCTACACCTTC. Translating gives CASSLGQGGVLGYGYTF.

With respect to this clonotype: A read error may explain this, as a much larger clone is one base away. The CDR3 DNA reads TGCGACAGCAGCCAAGAGAGGGGGCATTTCGACGAGCAGTACTTC. Its translation: CDSSQERGHFDEQYF. The chain links TRBV4-3 to TRBJ2-7; the match to TRBD1 covers 7 bases. CDR3 size: 15 residues. CDR1 is LGHNA and CDR2 is YSLEER in the germline V gene.

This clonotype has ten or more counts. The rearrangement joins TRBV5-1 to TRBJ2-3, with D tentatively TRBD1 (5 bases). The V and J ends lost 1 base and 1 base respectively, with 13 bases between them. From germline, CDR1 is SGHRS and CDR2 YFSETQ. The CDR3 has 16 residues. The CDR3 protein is CASSLFSGLGTDTQYF. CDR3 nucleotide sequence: TGCGCCAGCAGCTTGTTTTCAGGGTTGGGCACAGATACGCAGTATTTT.

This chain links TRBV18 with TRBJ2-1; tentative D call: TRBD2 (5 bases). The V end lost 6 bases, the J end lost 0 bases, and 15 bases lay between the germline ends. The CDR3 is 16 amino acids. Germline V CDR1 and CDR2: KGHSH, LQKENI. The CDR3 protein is CASSLIAPSSYNEQFF. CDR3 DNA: TGTGCCAGCTCCCTCATAGCGCCCAGCTCCTACAATGAGCAGTTCTTC.

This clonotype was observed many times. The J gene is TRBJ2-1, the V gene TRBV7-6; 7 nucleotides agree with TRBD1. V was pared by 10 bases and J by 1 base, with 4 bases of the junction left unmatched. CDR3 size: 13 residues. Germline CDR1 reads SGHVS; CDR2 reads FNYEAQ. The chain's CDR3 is CATGTASYNEQFF. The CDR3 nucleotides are TGTGCCACCGGGACAGCGTCCTACAATGAGCAGTTCTTC.

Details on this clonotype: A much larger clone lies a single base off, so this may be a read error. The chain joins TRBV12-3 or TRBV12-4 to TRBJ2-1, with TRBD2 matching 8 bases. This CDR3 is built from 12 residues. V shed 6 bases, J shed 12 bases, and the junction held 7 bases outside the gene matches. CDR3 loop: CASRRTSSAQFF. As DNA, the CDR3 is TGTGCCAGCAGGAGGACTAGCAGTGCGCAGTTCTTC.